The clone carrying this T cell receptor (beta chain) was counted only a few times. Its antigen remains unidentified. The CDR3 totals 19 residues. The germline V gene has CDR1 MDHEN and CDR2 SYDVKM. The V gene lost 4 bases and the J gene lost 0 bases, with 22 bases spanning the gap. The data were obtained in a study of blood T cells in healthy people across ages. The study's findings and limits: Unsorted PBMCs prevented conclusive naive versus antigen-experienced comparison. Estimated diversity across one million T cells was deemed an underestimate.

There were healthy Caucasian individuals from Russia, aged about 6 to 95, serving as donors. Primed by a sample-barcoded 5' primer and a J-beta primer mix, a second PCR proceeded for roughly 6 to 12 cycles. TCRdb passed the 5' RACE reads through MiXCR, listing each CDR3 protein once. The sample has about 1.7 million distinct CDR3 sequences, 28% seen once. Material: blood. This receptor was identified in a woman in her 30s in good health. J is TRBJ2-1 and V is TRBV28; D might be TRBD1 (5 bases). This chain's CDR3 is CASSSYPASTASSYNEQFF. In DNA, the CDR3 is TGTGCCAGCAGTTCCTACCCCGCTTCGACAGCCAGCTCCTACAATGAGCAGTTCTTC.